Listed below are T cell receptor beta chains from one sample, sequenced in a study of T cell responses to AZD1222 COVID-19 vaccine. This table comes from immunoSEQ multiplex PCR, and its TCRdb copy is limited to in-frame clones, with some not included. The sample shows more than 30,000 clones, 80% to 95% of them seen only once. Sequenced material: peripheral blood, taken on day 0 of AZD1222 vaccination. These receptors all come from an adult in good health. Both conserved end residues are part of each CDR3. Fields, in order: D gene, V gene, J gene, clone size, CDR3 DNA, CDR3 protein. The D gene is left open where the match is weak. Only part of the rows carry a size: once, few, many, or a class if the clone is expanded.

.,TRBV5-4,TRBJ1-1,few,TGTGCCAGCAGCTTGGCGACAGGCCAGGTGAACACTGAAGCTTTCTTT,CASSLATGQVNTEAFF
.,TRBV19,TRBJ2-7,.,TGTGCCAGTAGTATAGCTCAGGGGATAACCTACGAGCAGTACTTC,CASSIAQGITYEQYF
.,TRBV18,TRBJ2-5,.,TGTGCCAGCTCACCACCAGTGGTAACACAAACGGGGACCCAGTACTTC,CASSPPVVTQTGTQYF
.,TRBV6-5,TRBJ2-5,.,TGTGCCAGCAGTTACTCAGGGATAGAGACCCAGTACTTC,CASSYSGIETQYF
.,TRBV7-6,TRBJ1-3,medium-sized,TGTGCCAGCAGCTTAGAGGCCGTAGGGGAGGCTGGAAACACCATATATTTT,CASSLEAVGEAGNTIYF
.,TRBV6-2/TRBV6-3,TRBJ2-3,few,TGTGCCAGCAGTTACGAGTCTGGGGTGAACACAGATACGCAGTATTTT,CASSYESGVNTDTQYF
.,TRBV6-5,TRBJ1-5,.,TGTGCCAGCAGCGACAATAGCAATCAGCCCCAGCATTTT,CASSDNSNQPQHF
TRBD1,TRBV5-6,TRBJ2-2,.,TGTGCCAGCAGTAGGGCAGGGGGCCACGGGGAGCTGTTTTTT,CASSRAGGHGELFF
TRBD1,TRBV7-9,TRBJ2-2,.,TGTGCCAGCAGACCAGGACAGGGACTGGGCGGGGAGCTGTTTTTT,CASRPGQGLGGELFF
.,TRBV19,TRBJ2-7,.,TGTGCCAGTAGTATTGGCACCTCCTCCTACGAGCAGTACTTC,CASSIGTSSYEQYF
.,TRBV19,TRBJ1-3,.,TGTGCCAGTAGTGCAGACTCTGGAAACACCATATATTTT,CASSADSGNTIYF
.,TRBV7-2,TRBJ1-1,.,TGTGCCAGCAGCTTAGTCGGCCGATTGAACACTGAAGCTTTCTTT,CASSLVGRLNTEAFF
TRBD1,TRBV2,TRBJ1-6,.,TGTGCCAGCAATCGACAGGGACGTCTCGGGTCACCCCTCCACTTT,CASNRQGRLGSPLHF
.,TRBV12-3/TRBV12-4,TRBJ2-7,.,TGTGCCAGCAGTTTGGGGGGCTCCTACGAGCAGTACTTC,CASSLGGSYEQYF
TRBD1,TRBV15,TRBJ2-7,once,TGTGCCACCAGCAGAGATCCCGGGACAGTAAACGACGAGCAGTACTTC,CATSRDPGTVNDEQYF
TRBD2,TRBV7-2,TRBJ2-5,.,TGTGCCAGCAGCTTAGCGATCCTTACAGCGGGGGGGCCGGCAGAGACCCAGTACTTC,CASSLAILTAGGPAETQYF
TRBD1,TRBV18,TRBJ2-3,once,TGTGCCAGCTCACCGACAGGGAAAAGCACAGATACGCAGTATTTT,CASSPTGKSTDTQYF
.,TRBV10-2,TRBJ2-1,.,TGCGCCAGCAGTGACTACACAACGGGACGGAGATACAATGAGCAGTTCTTC,CASSDYTTGRRYNEQFF
TRBD2,TRBV19,TRBJ2-1,.,TGTGCCAGTACCCTAGCGGGTTCTGCAAACAATGAGCAGTTCTTC,CASTLAGSANNEQFF
.,TRBV21-1,TRBJ1-2,.,TGTGCCAGCAGCAAAGGGTTGGAGACAGGTGGAAATGGCTACACCTTC,CASSKGLETGGNGYTF
.,TRBV4-1,TRBJ2-1,once,TGCGCCAGCAGCCAAAGAAATGAGCAGTTCTTC,CASSQRNEQFF
.,TRBV7-2,TRBJ2-3,.,TGTGCCAGCAGCTCTTCCATGGGGCGGGTGCTGTCCGATACGCAGTATTTT,CASSSSMGRVLSDTQYF
.,TRBV3-1/TRBV3-2,TRBJ1-1,.,TGTGCCAGCAGCCAAGTAAGGGAAGTTAGTGAAGCTTTCTTT,CASSQVREVSEAFF
.,TRBV6-2/TRBV6-3,TRBJ1-6,.,TGTGCCAGCAGTTACGTCAGGCTCAATTCACCCCTCCACTTT,CASSYVRLNSPLHF
.,TRBV7-8,TRBJ2-1,.,TGTGCCAGCAGCTTAGGGGGGACGAGGAGCTCCTACAATGAGCAGTTCTTC,CASSLGGTRSSYNEQFF
.,TRBV3-1/TRBV3-2,TRBJ2-1,.,TGTGCCAGCAGCGGAGGGAGACTATCGGGTGAGCAGTTCTTC,CASSGGRLSGEQFF
.,TRBV6-5,TRBJ1-1,.,TGTGCCAGCAGTCGCGGCAGAAACACTGAAGCTTTCTTT,CASSRGRNTEAFF
.,TRBV7-8,TRBJ1-1,.,TGTGCCAGCAGCTTATGGTACATGAACATGAACACTGAAGCTTTCTTT,CASSLWYMNMNTEAFF
.,TRBV9,TRBJ1-6,few,TGTGCCAGCAGCGTTCTAGCACGAGCGGATAATTCACCCCTCCACTTT,CASSVLARADNSPLHF
.,TRBV19,TRBJ1-2,.,TGTGCCAGTAGTATTCAGGGAGGTAGCTACACCTTC,CASSIQGGSYTF
TRBD1,TRBV27,TRBJ1-1,once,TGTGCCAGCAGTCCTCTAGGGACAGGGGACACTGAAGCTTTCTTT,CASSPLGTGDTEAFF
.,TRBV18,TRBJ2-7,.,TGTGCCAGCTCACCACAGGGTCGAGGCTCCTACGAGCAGTACTTC,CASSPQGRGSYEQYF
.,TRBV10-2,TRBJ1-5,.,TGCGCCAGCAGTTTTGGGGGTCAGCCCCAGCATTTT,CASSFGGQPQHF
TRBD1,TRBV19,TRBJ1-6,.,TGTGCCAGTAGTATTCCCTCAGGACAGGGTAATTCACCCCTCCACTTT,CASSIPSGQGNSPLHF
TRBD2,TRBV5-1,TRBJ2-7,once,TGCGCCAGCAGCACAGGACGGGGGGACGGCGAGCAGTACTTC,CASSTGRGDGEQYF
.,TRBV6-2/TRBV6-3,TRBJ1-1,.,TGTGCCAGCAGTAACGGACGGGACACTGAAGCTTTCTTT,CASSNGRDTEAFF
.,TRBV4-3,TRBJ2-7,.,TGCGCCAGCAGCCAAACAGACACCCGGCTTTCCGAGCAGTACTTC,CASSQTDTRLSEQYF
.,TRBV30,TRBJ1-2,.,TGTGCCTGGAATTCAGGGATCGGGGCTGGCTACACCTTC,CAWNSGIGAGYTF
.,TRBV11-2,TRBJ2-7,.,TGTGCCAGCAGCCCTGCGACGGGTCCCTACGAGCAGTACTTC,CASSPATGPYEQYF
TRBD2,TRBV5-1,TRBJ2-3,.,TGCGCCAGCAGCTTCAGCGGGGGGGCCCTAGATACGCAGTATTTT,CASSFSGGALDTQYF
TRBD1,TRBV30,TRBJ1-5,.,TGTGCCTTTGGTCAGGGACAGGGCCAGCCCCAGCATTTT,CAFGQGQGQPQHF
TRBD2,TRBV10-3,TRBJ2-1,.,TGTGCCGTCCGGCGGGGGAACTCGGGGGATGAGCAGTTCTTC,CAVRRGNSGDEQFF
.,TRBV5-1,TRBJ1-5,.,TGCGCCAGCAGCTCCCCACCGGGCAGGGGAAATCAGCCCCAGCATTTT,CASSSPPGRGNQPQHF
.,TRBV11-2,TRBJ2-3,.,TGTGCCAGCAGCCCCCTGGCAGTTAGCACAGATACGCAGTATTTT,CASSPLAVSTDTQYF
.,TRBV3-1/TRBV3-2,TRBJ2-7,once,TGTGCCAGCAGCCAAGGGCGGGGTGCCTACGAGCAGTACTTC,CASSQGRGAYEQYF
.,TRBV10-3,TRBJ2-1,.,TGTGCCTCCAACCACGGGGACGTGGAGCAGTTCTTC,CASNHGDVEQFF
.,TRBV3-1/TRBV3-2,TRBJ1-1,.,TGTGCCAGCAGCCAAGGGGGGCCGTCTGAAGCTTTCTTT,CASSQGGPSEAFF
.,TRBV7-2,TRBJ1-3,.,TGTGCCAGCAGCTTTGGACGGATCTCTGGAAACACCATATATTTT,CASSFGRISGNTIYF
.,TRBV27,TRBJ2-7,.,TGTGCCAGCAGGGGGACACCCCCTTCCTACGAGCAGTACTTC,CASRGTPPSYEQYF
.,TRBV19,TRBJ1-1,.,TGTGCCAGTAGTCCCGGGGCGACGAACACTGAAGCTTTCTTT,CASSPGATNTEAFF
.,TRBV4-2,TRBJ1-1,.,TGTGCCAGCAGCCAAGAAACGGGCTCCCACACTGAAGCTTTCTTT,CASSQETGSHTEAFF
.,TRBV27,TRBJ2-5,once,TGTGCCAGCAGTTTCAGAGGAAAGGGAAGGATGGAGACCCAGTACTTC,CASSFRGKGRMETQYF
TRBD1,TRBV6-5,TRBJ1-1,.,TGTGCCAGCAGTTACTCAGGGCCAGGGGGCGGCACTGAAGCTTTCTTT,CASSYSGPGGGTEAFF
TRBD1,TRBV7-2,TRBJ1-1,.,TGTGCCAGCAGCACGCGGACAGGGGGGAACACTGAAGCTTTCTTT,CASSTRTGGNTEAFF
.,TRBV2,TRBJ1-5,.,TGTGCCAGCAGCGTAATAGGCCCCCAGGCCCAGCATTTT,CASSVIGPQAQHF
.,TRBV18,TRBJ1-1,.,TGTGCCAGCTCAGAGGACGGGTTAGAAGCTTTCTTT,CASSEDGLEAFF
.,TRBV11-2,TRBJ1-5,.,TGTGCCAGCAGCTCCAACCCCACTTTGGGCCGGCGGGGGCAGCCCCAGCATTTT,CASSSNPTLGRRGQPQHF
TRBD1,TRBV10-1,TRBJ1-4,.,TGCGCCAGCAGTGAACACCCAGGGGGAGGACGTGAAAAACTGTTTTTT,CASSEHPGGGREKLFF
.,TRBV30,TRBJ1-6,.,TGTGCCTGGAGTCCCGGGGGGGACTCACCCCTCCACTTT,CAWSPGGDSPLHF